The source of this TCR beta chain is a study of T cell responses to AZD1222 COVID-19 vaccine (dated by TCRdb to the early 2020s). About the full investigation: TCR sequencing covered 233 trial participants: about 210 given two doses of AZD1222 and 26 given two doses of MenACWY control vaccine. Trial participants were enrolled into age subgroups of 18-55, 56-69 and 70-plus years, which contained roughly 140, 27 and 60 TCR-sequenced participants, respectively. The study at large found these results: Because no samples from the day 14 peak response were available, repertoires could be characterized only after the peak T cell response. Reportedly, close to half of the unique spike-specific TCRs recognized epitopes lying outside the regions that are mutated in the B.1.351 and B.1.1.7 variants. CD4 TCRs associated with the vaccine covered the entire spike protein, and the dominant responses were in regions 160-218 and 743-854. After two AZD1222 doses, both the breadth and the depth of spike-specific TCRs were significantly higher than at day 0 and than in MenACWY recipients. Conclusions about previously exposed vaccinees were limited because only six AZD1222 recipients were SARS-CoV-2 seropositive at baseline. Most participants were white British and females outnumbered males, and the authors suggested that clonal diversity may have been underestimated. The 56-69-year group was small, and its depth increase did not reach significance, likely because of low power.

As for this clone: No cognate antigen has been identified for it. The record has no base qualities; no much larger clone is one base away.

What this sample's time point label stands for: baseline before first vaccination. The sample's treatment or condition label, in plain terms: meningococcal conjugate vaccine given as trial control. Vaccinee samples were obtained from the UK trials COV001 and COV002, which included a single-blind randomized controlled phase 2/3 trial of AZD1222 (ChAdOx1 nCoV-19) in healthy adults. For TCRbeta chain sequencing, PBMC samples from trial participants were taken at day 0 and at day 28 after the second dose. The CDR3 regions of human TCRbeta chains were analyzed by immunosequencing. The paper's data handling went like this. TCRs in the repertoires were compared against a reference library of SARS-CoV-2-specific TCRs that had been generated with the MIRA antigen-specificity platform. Breadth was defined as the fraction of unique TCRs that were SARS-CoV-2-associated, and depth was defined as the fraction of total T cells that were SARS-CoV-2-associated. Each spike-specific TCR was assigned to its reactive spike region and to a CD4 or CD8 class using the MIRA data. Log10-transformed breadth and depth values were compared by one-way ANOVA with Sidak's multiple comparisons tests. Entries here come from immuneACCESS through TCRdb and include only in-frame sequences with V and J called. Some clones fail to appear in such tables; in the studies checked, an unresolved V gene covers under half of the shortfall, and the cause of the remainder is unknown. That table supplies the V and J calls and clone size; D and trimming were determined from the DNA. The sample profile shows 200,000 or so clones; 87% of them were found once. The ten largest clones represent 2.7% of the sample.

The CDR3 has 15 amino acids, counting the end cysteine and phenylalanine. Just the 45-base CDR3 DNA is kept, in frame starting at base 1. Deletion took 0 bases off V and 0 bases off J, with a span of 10 bases between the germline ends. The germline V gene gives CDR1 as SGDLS and CDR2 as YYNGEE. This receptor chain uses TRBV9 and TRBJ2-7, with no reliable assignment of the D segment. Sequenced here: peripheral blood, sampled on day 0 of MenACWY control vaccination. The source of this sequence is an adult in good health. The nucleotides read TGTGCCAGCAGCGTAGGAGTGTCGGGCTCCTACGAGCAGTACTTC. Protein translation: CASSVGVSGSYEQYF.